The 13 T cell receptor beta chains reported below all come from one sample, sequenced in a study of identifying expanded T cells in peripheral blood (dated by TCRdb to the late 2010s). The receptor library was made with the immunoSEQ multiplex PCR assay. TCRdb limited this immuneACCESS table to in-frame rearrangements with V and J called. A share of clones is missing; checked studies link under half to unresolved V genes, and the rest is unexplained. This sample is represented by about 50,000 clones; approximately 80% of them were singletons. Around 13% of the sample rests with the top ten. Specimen: blood. The receptor source for this set is a person aged 18 to 70 in good health.

The rearrangement links TRBV5-1 to TRBJ2-1, with 11 bases that match TRBD2. Per the germline V gene, CDR1 is SGHRS and CDR2 is YFSETQ. V lost 4 bases and J lost 8; bases outside the gene matches: 11. The CDR3 has 16 residues. DNA of the CDR3: TGCGCCAGCAGCCCCGTAGCGGGGGGGCGCTCGGATGAGCAGTTCTTC. Translated: CASSPVAGGRSDEQFF.

The chain employs TRBV29-1 and TRBJ2-1, with 8 bases identical to TRBD2. With V trimmed by 7 bases and J by 0 bases, 8 bases remained unmatched. The germline CDR1 and CDR2 sequences are SQVTM and ANQGSEA. The CDR3 contains 15 residues. CDR3 in amino acids: CSAPLAGSSYNEQFF. The CDR3 coding sequence is TGCAGCGCTCCCCTAGCGGGTAGCTCCTACAATGAGCAGTTCTTC.

The chain has TRBV18 and TRBJ2-7; D is possibly TRBD1 (7 bases). Germline CDR1 is KGHSH and CDR2 is LQKENI. V was shortened by 4 bases and J by 3 bases, with 25 bases between the two germline ends. The length of the CDR3 is 18 residues. The CDR3 nucleotides read TGTGCCAGCTCACTATCCCCTACTCAGGGGGGCAGCGTCTACGAGCAGTACGTC. This translates into CASSLSPTQGGSVYEQYV.

J is TRBJ2-2 and V is TRBV9; D perhaps matches TRBD2 (6 bases). Per germline, CDR1 SGDLS and CDR2 YYNGEE. V lost 1 base and J 6 bases, leaving 16 bases between the germline ends. The CDR3 spans 16 residues. The CDR3 DNA sequence: TGTGCCAGCAGCGTAACGGCGGGAAAGATGCCCGGGGAGCTGTTTTTT. Its translation is CASSVTAGKMPGELFF. The complete variable domain, with remaining parts taken from reference TRBV9 and TRBJ2-2, reads DSGVTQTPKHLITATGQRVTLRCSPRSGDLSVYWYQQSLDQGLQFLIQYYNGEERAKGNILERFSAQQFPDLHSELNLSSLELGDSALYFCASSVTAGKMPGELFFGEGSRLTVL.

This sequence joins TRBV29-1 and TRBJ2-1, with TRBD2 matching 9 bases. Germline V gene data show CDR1 as SQVTM and CDR2 as ANQGSEA. Trimming removed 8 bases from V and 6 bases from J; junction bases left unmatched: 8. The CDR3 has 13 amino acids. The CDR3 protein is CSKAGGPSNEQFF. The CDR3 DNA reads TGCAGCAAGGCGGGAGGGCCATCCAATGAGCAGTTCTTC.

This chain links TRBV5-5 with TRBJ1-4; D unclear. Germline V gene lookup returns CDR1 SGHKS and CDR2 YYEKEE (reference sequence). The CDR3 totals 16 residues. Trimming took off 1 base at V and 3 bases at J, with 13 bases between the two ends. CDR3 DNA: TGTGCCAGCAGCTTGACTCGGGTGGGAGCTAATGAAAAACTGTTTTTT. This encodes CASSLTRVGANEKLFF.

The V call is TRBV14, the J call TRBJ2-7, with unresolved D. The CDR3 totals 14 residues. Germline values: CDR1 SGHDN, CDR2 FVKESK. With 4 bases removed from V and 1 base from J, the gap between germline ends came to 11 bases. Here the CDR3 DNA reads TGTGCCAGCAGCCCGATCCGAGCTTCCTACGAGCAGTACTTC. This gives the protein CASSPIRASYEQYF.

The chain recombines TRBV7-8 with TRBJ1-4; no clear D. Trimming left V 4 bases short and J 1 base short, with 4 bases between. Germline-derived CDR1 and CDR2 are SGHVS and FQNEAQ. CDR3 length: 13 residues. As DNA, the CDR3 is TGTGCCAGCAGCTCCCGAACTAATGAAAAACTGTTTTTT. Translated, it gives CASSSRTNEKLFF.

This sequence joins TRBV6-6 and TRBJ2-7; 9 bases agree with TRBD2. Unmatched junction bases numbered 8, after V lost 5 bases and J lost 3 bases. This CDR3 contains 15 residues. Per the germline V gene, CDR1 is MNHNY and CDR2 is SVGAGI (reference sequence). DNA of the CDR3: TGTGCCAGCAGTGACCAAGCGGGAGGCCTCTACGAGCAGTACTTC. This translates into CASSDQAGGLYEQYF.

This chain connects TRBV6-1 to TRBJ1-1; 9 bases are a match to TRBD1. This CDR3 is 12 amino acids long. The J segment lost 8 bases and the V segment lost 5 bases, leaving 3 bases of the junction unmatched. Germline-derived CDR1 and CDR2 are MNHNS and SASEGT. The chain's CDR3 is CASSLGQGEAFF. In DNA, the CDR3 is TGTGCCAGCAGTCTCGGACAGGGGGAAGCTTTCTTT.

This clone was seen once. The rearrangement joins TRBV6-5 to TRBJ2-7; D is perhaps TRBD1 (6 bases). The CDR3 totals 11 residues. Trimming removed 8 bases at V and 7 bases at J, with 12 bases between. The germline CDR1 and CDR2 sequences are MNHEY and SVGAGI. Here the CDR3 DNA reads TGTGCCAGCCAATCCAGGGGAGAGCAGTACTTC. Its translation: CASQSRGEQYF.

The CDR3 coding sequence is TGCGCCAGCAGTGAGGATCGCGGGGGGGCACACAATGAGCAGTTCTTC. The encoded protein is CASSEDRGGAHNEQFF. This chain connects TRBV10-2 to TRBJ2-1; TRBD2 matches 9 bases. Per germline, CDR1 WSHSY and CDR2 SAAADI. V shed 2 bases, J shed 5 bases, and the junction held 7 bases outside the gene matches. CDR3 length equals 16 residues.

This clone was observed a single time. This chain uses TRBV9 with TRBJ1-3; a weak D match, TRBD1 (5 bases). The CDR3 sequence is 16 residues long. Germline V lookup: CDR1 SGDLS, CDR2 YYNGEE. V was trimmed by 0 bases and J by 0 bases, leaving 10 bases between them. CDR3 sequence reads: CASSVAAGRSGNTIYF. CDR3 in DNA: TGTGCCAGCAGCGTAGCCGCAGGGCGCTCTGGAAACACCATATATTTT.